The 21 T cell receptor beta chains presented below share a single source sample, sequenced in a study of T cells in Graves' hyperthyroidism and ophthalmopathy. Researchers took RNA transcripts and amplified the TCR beta CDR3 regions from them. TCR CDR3 underwent first-round RT-PCR with the HTBI primer set. MiXCR, run by TCRdb on the multiplex PCR reads, gives a single entry per CDR3 protein. The table lists around 250,000 distinct CDR3 sequences, about 14% of them singletons. Sequenced: blood. The receptors originated from a woman aged 40 to 50 with Graves' hyperthyroidism that later progressed to Graves' ophthalmopathy.

In this sample, this clonotype turned up many times. The chain has TRBV2 and TRBJ1-6; D is perhaps TRBD1 (6 bases). This CDR3 is 13 amino acids long. The V and J ends lost 8 bases and 7 bases respectively, with 12 bases between them. Germline loops: CDR1 SNHLY, CDR2 FYNNEI. The DNA for the CDR3 is TGTGCCAGCTCACGGACAGAAAATTCACCCCTCCACTTT. Amino acids: CASSRTENSPLHF.

The sample holds many counts of this clonotype. The chain joins TRBV2 to TRBJ1-2, with D possibly TRBD1 on 6 matching bases. The CDR3 runs 14 residues. In germline, CDR1 is SNHLY, CDR2 FYNNEI. Trimming stripped 7 bases from V and 3 bases from J, with 15 bases between. The CDR3 DNA follows: TGTGCCAGCAAGACGAACAGGGTTCACTATGGCTACACCTTC. It encodes CASKTNRVHYGYTF. Complete variable domain (other parts from reference TRBV2 and TRBJ1-2): EPEVTQTPSHQVTQMGQEVILRCVPISNHLYFYWYRQILGQKVEFLVSFYNNEISEKSEIFDDQFSVERPDGSNFTLKIRSTKLEDSAMYFCASKTNRVHYGYTFGSGTRLTVV.

This clonotype has at least ten counts. The V and J genes are TRBV12-5 and TRBJ2-3; 9 positions agree with TRBD2. The V gene end was trimmed by 7 bases and the J gene end by 2 bases; junction bases not matched to a gene: 10. CDR3 length equals 16 residues. Germline V gene sequence: CDR1 LGHNT, CDR2 FRNRAP. CDR3 region: CASAFGAGGTTDTQYF. As DNA, the CDR3 is TGTGCTAGTGCATTCGGGGCGGGAGGGACCACAGATACGCAGTATTTT.

Ten or more counts support this clonotype. This chain links TRBV12-3 or TRBV12-4 with TRBJ2-1, with 11 bases aligning to TRBD2. V lost 5 bases to trimming and J lost 12 bases; unmatched junction nucleotides: 9. CDR3 length: 14 amino acids. Here the CDR3 reads CASSPPTSGIGQFF. The CDR3 nucleotides are TGTGCCAGCAGTCCGCCGACTAGCGGGATAGGGCAGTTCTTC.

The chain employs TRBV29-1 and TRBJ1-1; D may be TRBD1 (6 bases). Trimming took off 6 bases at V and 1 base at J, with 9 bases between the two ends. The CDR3 loop spans 12 amino acids. CDR1 and CDR2 (germline): SQVTM, ANQGSEA. Here the CDR3 reads CSVGTRNTEAFF. CDR3 nucleotide sequence: TGCAGCGTCGGGACACGGAACACTGAAGCTTTCTTT.

This clonotype was counted many times. This chain connects TRBV28 to TRBJ1-5; a weak D match, TRBD1 (5 bases). V lost 2 bases to trimming and J lost 4 bases, with 12 bases between them. The CDR3 loop spans 15 amino acids. Germline-derived CDR1 and CDR2 are MDHEN and SYDVKM. In DNA, the CDR3 is TGTGCCAGCAGTTTACAGGGCGCAGGAAATCAGCCCCAGCATTTT. Its translation is CASSLQGAGNQPQHF.

This clonotype has a count of ten or more. This chain connects TRBV5-6 to TRBJ1-4; D not certain. V was cut by 5 bases and J by 0 bases, with 8 bases left in between. This CDR3 is 14 amino acids long. CDR1 and CDR2 (germline): SGHDT, YYEEEE. In DNA form, the CDR3 reads TGTGCCAGCAGTTCCGGGACAACTAATGAAAAACTGTTTTTT. This gives the protein CASSSGTTNEKLFF.

This clonotype occurred many times. The J gene is TRBJ2-1, the V gene TRBV20-1; 14 bases are a match to TRBD2. The length of the CDR3 is 15 residues. Germline V lookup: CDR1 DFQATT, CDR2 SNEGSKA (reference sequence). V shed 6 bases and J 8 bases; nucleotides not matched to a gene: 9. The CDR3 sequence: CSAIRLAGGGDEQFF. DNA of the CDR3: TGCAGTGCCATCCGACTAGCGGGAGGGGGGGATGAGCAGTTCTTC.

This clonotype was seen many times. V and J are TRBV2 and TRBJ2-1; 11 nucleotides agree with TRBD2. V shed 6 bases and J 4 bases; nucleotides not matched to a gene: 5. CDR3 length: 15 residues. The germline CDR1 and CDR2 sequences are SNHLY and FYNNEI. The CDR3 sequence: CASRRGTSGYNEQFF. As DNA, the CDR3 is TGTGCCAGCAGGAGGGGGACTAGCGGTTACAATGAGCAGTTCTTC.

This clonotype came up many times. The gene calls are TRBV29-1 and TRBJ2-5, with TRBD2 matching over 7 bases. Germline trimming cut 8 bases from V and 5 bases from J; bases unmatched to any gene: 8. Germline CDR1 reads SQVTM; CDR2 reads ANQGSEA. This CDR3 has 12 residues. In DNA form, the CDR3 reads TGCAGCCATGCTGGGGGAGGGGAGACCCAGTACTTC. Residues: CSHAGGGETQYF.

This rearrangement joins TRBV29-1 to TRBJ1-1; 11 positions agree with TRBD1. In germline, CDR1 is SQVTM, CDR2 ANQGSEA. V lost 6 bases, J lost 8 bases, and 5 bases stayed unmatched. The CDR3 runs 12 residues. As DNA, the CDR3 is TGCAGCGTAAACCGGGACAGGGGGGAAGCTTTCTTT. This gives the protein CSVNRDRGEAFF.

This clonotype was recorded many times. J is TRBJ1-1 and V is TRBV9; D gene uncertain. CDR3 size: 14 residues. Germline CDR1 SGDLS, CDR2 YYNGEE. The V and J ends lost 3 bases and 0 bases respectively, with 9 bases between them. This CDR3 is CASSENSMNTEAFF. The CDR3, as DNA: TGTGCCAGCAGCGAGAACAGCATGAACACTGAAGCTTTCTTT.

Notes on this clonotype: This may be a read error: a much more frequent sequence differs by one nucleotide. This rearrangement joins TRBV5-1 to TRBJ2-1, with 7 bases that match TRBD2. The CDR3 loop spans 15 amino acids. CDR1 and CDR2 (germline): SGHRS, YFSETQ. The CDR3 DNA is TGCGCCAGCATCTTGGTCGGGGGGTCCTACAATGAGCAGTTCTTC. Protein product: CASILVGGSYNEQFF.

This clonotype was seen a few times. The CDR3 nucleotides read TGTGCCAGCAGTCCATACGACGGGGGCGATCAGCCCCAGCATTTT. Translation: CASSPYDGGDQPQHF. The V and J genes are TRBV27 and TRBJ1-5; the D gene is possibly TRBD1 (6 bases). Germline V gene lookup returns CDR1 MNHEY and CDR2 SMNVEV (reference sequence). The CDR3 runs 15 residues. Trimming removed 5 bases at V and 5 bases at J, with 16 bases between.

This clonotype has ten or more counts. The chain is built from TRBV20-1 and TRBJ2-1; the match to TRBD2 covers 7 bases. This CDR3 is built from 17 residues. With 0 bases clipped from V and 6 bases from J, the junction kept 14 bases outside the gene matches. Germline loops: CDR1 DFQATT, CDR2 SNEGSKA (reference sequence). This CDR3 is CSARDRFGGGPGNEQFF. The CDR3 nucleotides are TGCAGTGCTAGAGATCGTTTTGGGGGAGGGCCCGGCAATGAGCAGTTCTTC.

This clonotype was detected many times. A read error may be the cause here, since a much bigger clone is one base away. J is TRBJ2-7 and V is TRBV28, with 7 nucleotides matching TRBD1. This CDR3 region has 14 residues. The trim removed 6 bases at V and 4 bases at J, leaving 9 bases unmatched. Germline lookup yields CDR1 MDHEN and CDR2 SYDVKM. CDR3 residues: CASSKWGQLYEQYF. The CDR3, as DNA: TGTGCCAGCAGCAAATGGGGACAGTTGTACGAGCAGTACTTC. Variable domain in full (rest from reference TRBV28 and TRBJ2-7): DVKVTQSSRYLVKRTGEKVFLECVQDMDHENMFWYRQDPGLGLRLIYFSYDVKMKEKGDIPEGYSVSREKKERFSLILESASTNQTSMYLCASSKWGQLYEQYFGPGTRLTVT.

The sample holds a few counts of this clonotype. V and J are TRBV9 and TRBJ2-3, with D possibly being TRBD2 (6 bases). CDR1 and CDR2 from the germline V gene are SGDLS and YYNGEE. Trimming removed 0 bases at V and 1 base at J, with 12 bases between. The CDR3 spans 16 residues. The CDR3 DNA follows: TGTGCCAGCAGCGTAGGTCCGGGAGAGGGCACAGATACGCAGTATTTT. It specifies CASSVGPGEGTDTQYF. Variable domain in full (rest from reference TRBV9 and TRBJ2-3): DSGVTQTPKHLITATGQRVTLRCSPRSGDLSVYWYQQSLDQGLQFLIQYYNGEERAKGNILERFSAQQFPDLHSELNLSSLELGDSALYFCASSVGPGEGTDTQYFGPGTRLTVL.

This clonotype has ten or more counts. This chain uses TRBV28 with TRBJ1-3; no definite D call. Germline values: CDR1 MDHEN, CDR2 SYDVKM. The CDR3 runs 13 residues. V was pared by 3 bases and J by 0 bases, with 3 bases between. The CDR3 region is CASSFFSGNTIYF. DNA for the CDR3: TGTGCCAGCAGTTTTTTCTCTGGAAACACCATATATTTT.

At least ten counts were recorded for this clonotype. This chain links TRBV27 with TRBJ1-1; no definite D call. CDR3 length: 15 amino acids. Germline CDR1 is MNHEY and CDR2 is SMNVEV (reference sequence). V lost 3 bases and J 4 bases, leaving 15 bases between the germline ends. The CDR3 nucleotides read TGTGCCAGCAGTTTTAGAAGAGGGCGCGGCACTGAAGCTTTCTTT. This encodes CASSFRRGRGTEAFF.

This clonotype has a handful of counts. The genes are TRBV7-9 and TRBJ1-6; D unclear. The V end was cut by 3 bases, the J end by 10 bases, with 7 bases between. CDR1 and CDR2 from the germline V gene are SEHNR and FQNEAQ (reference sequence). This CDR3 comprises 12 residues. The CDR3 reads CASSLGWSPLHF. The CDR3 bases are TGTGCCAGCAGCTTGGGGTGGTCACCCCTCCACTTT.

This clonotype was observed many times. V usage is TRBV28 and J usage is TRBJ1-1; perhaps TRBD1 as D (6 bases). The V gene's germline CDR1 is MDHEN and CDR2 SYDVKM. The CDR3 is 14 residues long. Trimming left V 7 bases short and J 4 bases short, with 16 bases between. In DNA, the CDR3 is TGTGCCAGCATTACACCTAGGGGGGGCACTGAAGCTTTCTTT. This sequence encodes CASITPRGGTEAFF.